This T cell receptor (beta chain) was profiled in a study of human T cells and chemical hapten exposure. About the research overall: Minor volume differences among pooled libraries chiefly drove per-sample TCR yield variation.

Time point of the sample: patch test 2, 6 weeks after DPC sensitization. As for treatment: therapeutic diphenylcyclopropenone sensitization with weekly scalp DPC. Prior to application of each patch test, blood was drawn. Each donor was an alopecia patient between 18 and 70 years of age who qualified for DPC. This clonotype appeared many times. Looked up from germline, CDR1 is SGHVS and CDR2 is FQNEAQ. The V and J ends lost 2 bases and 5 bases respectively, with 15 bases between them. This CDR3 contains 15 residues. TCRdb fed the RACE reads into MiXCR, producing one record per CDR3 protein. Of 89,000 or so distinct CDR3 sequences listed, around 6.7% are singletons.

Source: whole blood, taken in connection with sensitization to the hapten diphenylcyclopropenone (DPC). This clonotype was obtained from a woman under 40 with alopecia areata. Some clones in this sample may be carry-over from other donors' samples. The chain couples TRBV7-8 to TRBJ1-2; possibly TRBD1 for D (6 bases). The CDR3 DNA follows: TGTGCCAGCAGCTTAATGCCTGCAGGGGCATATGGCTACACCTTC. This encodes CASSLMPAGAYGYTF.